This TCR beta chain originates from a study of cytomegalovirus exposure and HLA in healthy donors. Germline CDR1 and CDR2: SEHNR and FQNEAQ (reference sequence). The CDR3 has 18 amino acids. Findings and limits, study-wide: Cytomegalovirus status, reportedly, was diagnosed with high specificity and sensitivity by the classifier. Further analysis, carried out later, found HLA-associated TCR beta chains more clonally expanded than equally common other chains.

PCR amplification relied on 60 Vbeta primers (plus 13 Jbeta primers). Study processing details: Later analysis identified around 85 million unique TCR beta chains, about 10 million shared. Here immunoSEQ multiplex PCR was the method, and the copy in TCRdb shows in-frame clones only, minus some. V, J and clone size are those of that table, while D and trimming were read from the DNA. The sample shows about 170,000 clones, around 85% of them seen only once. Note on this clone: Its antigen is unknown. The junction departs from germline at one end; a sequencing error may be responsible.

Unrecorded immune exposure was likely among donors, who were nominally healthy when sampled. This clonotype was sampled from a male donor in good health and CMV-seronegative. J is TRBJ2-1 and V is TRBV7-9; 8 bases are shared with TRBD2. Material: PBMCs. CDR3 region: CSSSIPGERGREGDEQFF. The CDR3 DNA reads TGTTCCAGCAGCATTCCCGGGGAGCGGGGGCGAGAAGGGGATGAGCAGTTCTTC. Full variable domain (outside the CDR3, taken from reference TRBV7-9 and TRBJ2-1): DTGVSQNPRHKITKRGQNVTFRCDPISEHNRLYWYRQTLGQGPEFLTYFQNEAQLEKSRLLSDRFSAERPKGSFSTLEIQRTEQGDSAMYLCSSSIPGERGREGDEQFFGPGTRLTVL.